These 14 T cell receptor beta chains share one sample of origin, sequenced in a study of blood T cell repertoires in COVID-19. Sequencing used immunoSEQ multiplex PCR; TCRdb keeps in-frame clones, though not all of them. This table holds about 150,000 clones, about 80% found once. The sample was peripheral blood. All receptors come from a man between 60 and 75 years old with acute or convalescent COVID-19.

This rearrangement joins TRBV30 to TRBJ1-4, with 10 bases matching TRBD1. Germline V gives CDR1 GTSNPN, CDR2 SVGIG (reference sequence). This CDR3 spans 13 amino acids. V lost 7 bases, J lost 6 bases, and 5 bases stayed unmatched. The CDR3 nucleotides are TGTGCCTCCTCCGGGACAGGGGATGAAAAACTGTTTTTT. Protein product: CASSGTGDEKLFF.

This clone has a handful of counts. This rearrangement joins TRBV11-2 to TRBJ2-1, with 14 bases that match TRBD2. Germline V CDR1 and CDR2: SGHAT, FQNNGV. V trimming: 4 bases; J trimming: 0 bases; junction bases outside the gene matches: 5. The CDR3 has 18 amino acids. CDR3 region: CASSSGLAGEASYNEQFF. In DNA, the CDR3 is TGTGCCAGCAGCTCGGGACTAGCGGGGGAGGCCTCCTACAATGAGCAGTTCTTC.

Note on this clone: A read error may account for a junction end that differs from germline. The rearrangement uses TRBV30 and TRBJ2-5, with TRBD1 identical over 7 bases. The CDR3 contains 14 residues. Germline V gene sequence: CDR1 GTSNPN, CDR2 SVGIG (reference sequence). The chain's CDR3 is CAWSKRQGQETRYF. CDR3 nucleotides: TGTGCCTGGAGTAAAAGACAGGGCCAAGAGACCCGGTACTTC.

V usage is TRBV21-1 and J usage is TRBJ2-5; the table names TRBD1, a call not compared with the DNA. TRBV21-1 is assigned pseudogene status. This CDR3 is 13 amino acids long. The CDR3 spells CASLPGLGETQYF. The DNA of the CDR3 is TGTGCCAGCCTCCCAGGGCTGGGAGAGACCCAGTACTTC.

This chain connects TRBV19 to TRBJ1-4; the D gene is possibly TRBD1 (6 bases). CDR1 and CDR2 from the germline V gene are LNHDA and SQIVND (reference sequence). The V end was cut by 6 bases, the J end by 7 bases, with 18 bases between. The CDR3 totals 15 residues. The DNA for the CDR3 is TGTGCCAGTAGAGCCCGAGGGGGATCGGGTGAAAAACTGTTTTTT. This sequence encodes CASRARGGSGEKLFF.

The rearrangement joins TRBV5-1 to TRBJ1-2; weak D call: TRBD1 (5 bases). The germline gives CDR1 SGHRS, CDR2 YFSETQ. V was shortened by 0 bases and J by 8 bases, with 14 bases between the two germline ends. The CDR3 consists of 14 residues. DNA for the CDR3: TGCGCCAGCAGCTTGGCGGGGGTGGGGCAAGGCTACACCTTC. This sequence encodes CASSLAGVGQGYTF.

This clone was detected only once. The rearrangement links TRBV12-5 to TRBJ1-5, with D hard to call. Germline V gene sequence: CDR1 LGHNT, CDR2 FRNRAP. The CDR3 has 13 residues. Trimming took off 2 bases at V and 2 bases at J, with 4 bases between the two ends. CDR3 region: CASGLPGNQPQHF. The DNA of the CDR3 is TGTGCTAGTGGTTTGCCTGGCAATCAGCCCCAGCATTTT.

This chain joins TRBV6-1 and TRBJ2-3; weak D call: TRBD1 (6 bases). V was clipped by 4 bases and J by 11 bases, with 25 bases between them. CDR3 length: 16 amino acids. CDR1 and CDR2 (germline): MNHNS, SASEGT. The CDR3 loop is CASSVHPVEGGTRQYF. CDR3 DNA sequence: TGTGCCAGCAGTGTACACCCAGTCGAAGGGGGTACTAGGCAGTATTTT.

This clone was found once. V and J are TRBV2 and TRBJ2-7; a possible D gene is TRBD1 (6 bases). Trimming removed 6 bases from V and 5 bases from J, with 17 bases in between. Germline assignment: CDR1 SNHLY and CDR2 FYNNEI. The CDR3 length is 14 residues. CDR3 residues: CASSFTGFGNEQYF. As DNA, the CDR3 is TGTGCCAGCAGCTTTACAGGGTTCGGGAACGAGCAGTACTTC.

The rearrangement links TRBV7-8 to TRBJ2-4; the match to TRBD1 covers 8 bases. The germline V gene has CDR1 SGHVS and CDR2 FQNEAQ. The CDR3 covers 19 residues. With 4 bases clipped from V and 1 base from J, the junction kept 15 bases outside the gene matches. CDR3 sequence: CASSSYGRGRQAAKNIQYF. As DNA, the CDR3 is TGTGCCAGCAGCTCCTATGGCAGGGGGCGGCAGGCTGCCAAAAACATTCAGTACTTC.

The J gene is TRBJ2-5, the V gene TRBV19; 13 positions match TRBD2. The germline CDR1 and CDR2 sequences are LNHDA and SQIVND (reference sequence). V shed 3 bases and J 0 bases; nucleotides not matched to a gene: 1. CDR3 length: 16 residues. CDR3 sequence reads: CASSMGLAGYQETQYF. CDR3 in DNA: TGTGCCAGTAGTATGGGACTAGCGGGGTACCAAGAGACCCAGTACTTC.

The chain recombines TRBV6-5 with TRBJ1-1, with 7 positions matching TRBD1. The CDR3 is 12 amino acids. V was pared by 6 bases and J by 7 bases, with 5 bases of the junction left unmatched. CDR1 MNHEY and CDR2 SVGAGI come from the germline V gene. The CDR3 reads CASRETGYEAFF. The DNA for the CDR3 is TGTGCCAGCAGAGAGACAGGGTATGAAGCTTTCTTT.

V gene TRBV29-1 combines with J gene TRBJ1-4; D gene unclear. The CDR3 consists of 11 residues. Germline lookup yields CDR1 SQVTM and CDR2 ANQGSEA. The V end was cut by 4 bases, the J end by 7 bases, with 7 bases between. The CDR3 spells CSVAQSEKLFF. The CDR3 nucleotides are TGCAGCGTTGCACAGAGTGAAAAACTGTTTTTT.

CDR3 nucleotides: TGTGCCAGCAGAGAGGTACAGGGGTTACGAGAGACCCAGTACTTC. This codes for CASREVQGLRETQYF. J is TRBJ2-5 and V is TRBV6-5; 7 bases agree with TRBD1. Germline V gene data show CDR1 as MNHEY and CDR2 as SVGAGI. Losses at the gene ends were 6 bases for V and 4 bases for J; bases not matched to a gene: 11. The CDR3 runs 15 residues.